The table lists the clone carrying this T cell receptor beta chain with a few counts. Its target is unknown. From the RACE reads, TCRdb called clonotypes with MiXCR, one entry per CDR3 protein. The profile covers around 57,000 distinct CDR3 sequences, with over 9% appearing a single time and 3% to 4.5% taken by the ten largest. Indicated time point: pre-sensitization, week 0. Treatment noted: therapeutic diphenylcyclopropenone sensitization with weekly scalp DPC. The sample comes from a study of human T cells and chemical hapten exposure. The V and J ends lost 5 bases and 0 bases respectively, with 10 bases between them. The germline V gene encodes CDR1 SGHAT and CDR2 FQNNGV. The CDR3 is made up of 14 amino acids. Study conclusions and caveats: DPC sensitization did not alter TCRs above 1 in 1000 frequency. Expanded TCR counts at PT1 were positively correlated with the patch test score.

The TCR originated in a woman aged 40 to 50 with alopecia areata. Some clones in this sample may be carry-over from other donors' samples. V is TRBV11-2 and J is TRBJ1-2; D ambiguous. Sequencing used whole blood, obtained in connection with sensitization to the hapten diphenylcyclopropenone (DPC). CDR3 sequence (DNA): TGTGCCAGCAGCCGAGGGTATCCTAACTATGGCTACACCTTC. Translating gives CASSRGYPNYGYTF.